One and the same sample provided the 20 T cell receptor beta chains below, sequenced in a study of T cells in Graves' hyperthyroidism and ophthalmopathy. RNA transcripts gave rise to amplified TCR beta CDR3 regions. The study used the HTBI primer set for a first-round RT-PCR of the TCR CDR3. MiXCR, run by TCRdb on the multiplex PCR reads, gives a single entry per CDR3 protein. This table holds some 600,000 distinct CDR3 sequences, around 14% found once. Material for sequencing was blood. The receptors come from a woman in her 30s with Graves' hyperthyroidism that later progressed to Graves' ophthalmopathy.

J is TRBJ1-3 and V is TRBV7-9; no clear D. CDR3 length: 16 residues. Trimming took off 8 bases at V and 1 base at J, with 18 bases between the two ends. From germline, CDR1 is SEHNR and CDR2 FQNEAQ (reference sequence). The CDR3 here is CASGRTAGPSGNTIYF. DNA of the CDR3: TGTGCCAGCGGTCGGACTGCTGGTCCTTCTGGAAACACCATATATTTT.

This clonotype appeared a single time. A clone one base away is much larger, so this may be a read error. The V gene is TRBV24-1, the J gene TRBJ2-1; 13 nucleotides agree with TRBD2. The CDR3 runs to 16 residues. Germline values: CDR1 KGHDR, CDR2 SFDVKD. The CDR3: CATSGGTSGVYNEQIF. CDR3 in DNA: TGTGCCACCAGTGGCGGGACTAGCGGGGTATACAATGAGCAGATCTTC.

The V and J genes are TRBV10-3 and TRBJ1-3, with a weak D call TRBD1 (5 bases). V was pared by 0 bases and J by 3 bases, with 9 bases between. The CDR3 is 15 amino acids. CDR1 and CDR2 from the germline V gene are ENHRY and SYGVKD. CDR3 residues: CAISESGTGGNTIYF. The DNA for the CDR3 is TGTGCCATCAGTGAGTCTGGGACCGGTGGAAACACCATATATTTT.

This clonotype appeared a few times. This rearrangement joins TRBV20-1 to TRBJ2-1; 8 bases align to TRBD2. V trimming: 0 bases; J trimming: 6 bases; junction bases outside the gene matches: 22. Per the germline V gene, CDR1 is DFQATT and CDR2 is SNEGSKA (reference sequence). The CDR3 runs to 20 residues. CDR3 nucleotides: TGCAGTGCTAGAGATGAAGCGGGAGTCGGTTACGGGGGGTCGGGCAATGAGCAGTTCTTC. This sequence encodes CSARDEAGVGYGGSGNEQFF.

This clonotype was observed many times. The chain joins TRBV12-3 or TRBV12-4 to TRBJ2-1, with 7 bases that match TRBD2. The CDR3 contains 14 residues. V lost 7 bases and J lost 10; bases outside the gene matches: 13. CDR3 residues: CASNPSGPLWEQFF. The CDR3 nucleotides are TGTGCCAGCAACCCTAGCGGCCCCCTCTGGGAGCAGTTCTTC.

This clonotype was recorded at least ten times. V and J are TRBV18 and TRBJ2-2; possibly TRBD2 for D (6 bases). The CDR3 contains 13 residues. Germline V gene sequence: CDR1 KGHSH, CDR2 LQKENI. V was cut by 7 bases and J by 4 bases, with 10 bases left in between. CDR3 in amino acids: CASLGGLTGELFF. In nucleotides, the CDR3 is TGTGCCAGCTTAGGAGGGCTCACCGGGGAGCTGTTTTTT. Filled out from reference TRBV18 and TRBJ2-2, the complete variable domain reads NAGVMQNPRHLVRRRGQEARLRCSPMKGHSHVYWYRQLPEEGLKFMVYLQKENIIDESGMPKERFSAEFPKEGPSILRIQQVVRGDSAAYFCASLGGLTGELFFGEGSRLTVL.

This clonotype was counted between two and nine times. This chain joins TRBV12-3 or TRBV12-4 and TRBJ2-3; no reliable D call. V was shortened by 6 bases and J by 0 bases, with 10 bases between the two germline ends. The length of the CDR3 is 14 residues. The CDR3 DNA is TGTGCCAGCAGCCAACTTGGGAGCACAGATACGCAGTATTTT. This translates into CASSQLGSTDTQYF.

This clonotype turned up a few times. The chain couples TRBV30 to TRBJ1-5, with TRBD1 matching 7 bases. With V trimmed by 3 bases and J by 2 bases, 7 bases remained unmatched. This CDR3 spans 15 amino acids. The germline V gene encodes CDR1 GTSNPN and CDR2 SVGIG (reference sequence). CDR3 sequence: CAWRPGQSRNQPQHF. CDR3 bases: TGTGCCTGGAGACCGGGACAGTCTCGCAATCAGCCCCAGCATTTT.

This clonotype was recorded once. The CDR3 ends on some other residue instead of the conserved phenylalanine or tryptophan, so this is likely a read error. CDR3 in DNA: TGCGCCAGCAGCCTTGGACAGGAACACAATCAGCCCCAGCATGTT. This sequence encodes CASSLGQEHNQPQHV. The chain recombines TRBV12-3 or TRBV12-4 with TRBJ1-5, with 7 bases matching TRBD1. CDR3 length: 15 residues.

This clonotype was seen a handful of times. The rearrangement links TRBV4-1 to TRBJ1-3; 8 nucleotides line up with TRBD1. V was pared by 2 bases and J by 0 bases, with 12 bases of the junction left unmatched. This CDR3 contains 19 residues. Germline CDR1 MGHRA, CDR2 YSYEKL. The CDR3 bases are TGCGCCAGCAGCCAACAGCGACAGGGGCTGACCAACTCTGGAAACACCATATATTTT. Protein product: CASSQQRQGLTNSGNTIYF.

This clonotype appeared a few times. The chain uses TRBV7-3 and TRBJ2-5; 10 bases align to TRBD2. The CDR3 has 16 residues. V lost 5 bases, J lost 0 bases, and 6 bases stayed unmatched. Germline V lookup: CDR1 SGHTA, CDR2 FQGTGA. Here the CDR3 DNA reads TGTGCCAGCAGCCACGGACTAGCGGAAGACCAAGAGACCCAGTACTTC. It encodes CASSHGLAEDQETQYF.

V is TRBV7-9 and J is TRBJ2-7, with D maybe TRBD2 (5 bases). V shed 1 base and J shed 4 bases, with 17 bases lying between them. Germline CDR1 reads SEHNR; CDR2 reads FQNEAQ (reference sequence). The CDR3 loop spans 16 amino acids. CDR3 region: CASSLDSGGRSYEQYF. The CDR3 DNA reads TGTGCCAGCAGCTTAGACAGTGGAGGCAGGAGTTACGAGCAGTACTTC.

This clonotype was recorded at least ten times. The CDR3 reads CASSRLGGAVGANVLTF. CDR3 DNA: TGTGCCAGCAGCCGTCTTGGGGGGGCAGTTGGGGCCAACGTCCTGACTTTC. The chain carries TRBV3-1 and TRBJ2-6, with a possible D match to TRBD2 (7 bases). The germline CDR1 and CDR2 sequences are LGHDT and YNNKEL (reference sequence). V was cut by 4 bases and J by 3 bases, with 16 bases left in between. This CDR3 has 17 residues. Supplemented by reference TRBV3-1 and TRBJ2-6, the full variable domain reads DTAVSQTPKYLVTQMGNDKSIKCEQNLGHDTMYWYKQDSKKFLKIMFSYNNKELIINETVPNRFSPKSPDKAHLNLHINSLELGDSAVYFCASSRLGGAVGANVLTFGAGSRLTVL.

At least ten counts were recorded for this clonotype. The J gene is TRBJ2-1, the V gene TRBV7-2; D might be TRBD2 (5 bases). This CDR3 contains 13 residues. V was cut by 0 bases and J by 6 bases, with 6 bases left in between. CDR1 SGHTA and CDR2 FQGNSA come from the germline V gene. CDR3 in amino acids: CASSLAGVNEQFF. CDR3 nucleotide sequence: TGTGCCAGCAGCTTAGCGGGAGTCAATGAGCAGTTCTTC.

This clonotype was recorded a few times. V and J are TRBV5-6 and TRBJ1-5; 10 bases map to TRBD1. This CDR3 region has 15 residues. V was pared by 0 bases and J by 6 bases, with 3 bases of the junction left unmatched. Germline V gives CDR1 SGHDT, CDR2 YYEEEE. The CDR3 reads CASSLAGTGVQPQHF. As DNA, the CDR3 is TGTGCCAGCAGCTTGGCGGGGACAGGGGTTCAGCCCCAGCATTTT.

This chain uses TRBV6-1 with TRBJ2-7, with 12 bases lining up with TRBD2. The CDR3 is 13 amino acids. Germline V gene lookup returns CDR1 MNHNS and CDR2 SASEGT. V shed 6 bases and J 6 bases; nucleotides not matched to a gene: 3. The chain's CDR3 is CASRTSGSGEQYF. The CDR3 nucleotides read TGTGCCAGCAGGACTAGCGGGAGTGGCGAGCAGTACTTC.

In this sample, this clonotype turned up a few times. The CDR3 DNA follows: TGTGCCAGCAGCTTACGGCTAGCGGTCGTCGATACGCAGTATTTT. Its protein is CASSLRLAVVDTQYF. The chain carries TRBV7-8 and TRBJ2-3, with 7 bases lining up with TRBD2. Losses at the gene ends were 2 bases for V and 6 bases for J; bases not matched to a gene: 8. The CDR3 contains 15 residues. CDR1 SGHVS and CDR2 FQNEAQ come from the germline V gene.

In this sample, this clonotype turned up many times. The rearrangement links TRBV10-3 to TRBJ2-7; possible D gene TRBD2, 6 bases. The germline gives CDR1 ENHRY, CDR2 SYGVKD. Deletions cut 4 bases from V and 0 bases from J, with 13 bases between. The CDR3 has 15 amino acids. CDR3 in DNA: TGTGCCATCAGTGCGGTTGCGGGAAGCTCCTACGAGCAGTACTTC. The encoded protein is CAISAVAGSSYEQYF.

This clonotype was seen many times. The chain has TRBV24-1 and TRBJ1-1; no clear D. The germline gives CDR1 KGHDR, CDR2 SFDVKD. This CDR3 is 13 amino acids long. The V end was cut by 8 bases, the J end by 0 bases, with 9 bases between. The CDR3 region has the DNA TGTGCCACCATGAGTCGGATGAACACTGAAGCTTTCTTT. It is translated as CATMSRMNTEAFF.

At least ten counts were recorded for this clonotype. V gene TRBV5-1 combines with J gene TRBJ2-5; D is unresolved. The CDR3 has 14 amino acids. Germline V gene sequence: CDR1 SGHRS, CDR2 YFSETQ. Trimming removed 0 bases from V and 1 base from J, with 7 bases in between. CDR3: CASSLGGFQETQYF. The CDR3 DNA reads TGCGCCAGCAGCTTGGGGGGATTCCAAGAGACCCAGTACTTC.